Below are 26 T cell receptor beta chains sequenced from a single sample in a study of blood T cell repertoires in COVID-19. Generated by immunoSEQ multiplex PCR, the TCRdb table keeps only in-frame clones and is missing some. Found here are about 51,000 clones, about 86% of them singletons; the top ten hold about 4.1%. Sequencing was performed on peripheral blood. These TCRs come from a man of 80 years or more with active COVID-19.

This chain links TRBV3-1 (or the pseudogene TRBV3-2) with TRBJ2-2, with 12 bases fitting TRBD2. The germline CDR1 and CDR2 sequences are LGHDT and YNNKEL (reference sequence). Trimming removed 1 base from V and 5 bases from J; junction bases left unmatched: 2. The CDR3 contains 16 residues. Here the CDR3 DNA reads TGTGCCAGCAGCCAAGGACTAGCGGGAGTTACCGGGGAGCTGTTTTTT. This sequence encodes CASSQGLAGVTGELFF.

CDR3 protein: CASGPGGSTGELFF. The CDR3 bases are TGTGCCAGCGGCCCGGGGGGGTCCACCGGGGAGCTGTTTTTT. This sequence joins TRBV28 and TRBJ2-2, with 8 bases fitting TRBD2. V shed 8 bases, J shed 4 bases, and the junction held 6 bases outside the gene matches. CDR3 length: 14 residues. CDR1 and CDR2 (germline): MDHEN, SYDVKM. Complete variable domain (other parts from reference TRBV28 and TRBJ2-2): DVKVTQSSRYLVKRTGEKVFLECVQDMDHENMFWYRQDPGLGLRLIYFSYDVKMKEKGDIPEGYSVSREKKERFSLILESASTNQTSMYLCASGPGGSTGELFFGEGSRLTVL.

This CDR3 reads CAWGNRGRANTGELFF. The CDR3, as DNA: TGTGCCTGGGGGAACAGGGGGCGCGCGAACACCGGGGAGCTGTTTTTT. This chain links TRBV30 with TRBJ2-2; TRBD1 matches at 9 bases. The germline CDR1 and CDR2 sequences are GTSNPN and SVGIG (reference sequence). Trimming removed 5 bases from V and 0 bases from J; junction bases left unmatched: 7. The CDR3 consists of 16 residues.

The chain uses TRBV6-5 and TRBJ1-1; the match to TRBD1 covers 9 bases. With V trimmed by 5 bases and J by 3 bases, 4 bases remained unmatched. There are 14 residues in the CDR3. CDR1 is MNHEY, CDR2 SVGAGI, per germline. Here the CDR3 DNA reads TGTGCCAGCAGTAAGGGACAGGGATACACTGAAGCTTTCTTT. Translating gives CASSKGQGYTEAFF.

The CDR3 DNA reads as TGTGCCAGCAGGGAGGGATTTCGCCAGCCCCAGCATTTT. This codes for CASREGFRQPQHF. This chain connects TRBV6-5 to TRBJ1-5; D uncertain. CDR1 is MNHEY, CDR2 SVGAGI, per germline. CDR3 length: 13 amino acids. Trimming removed 6 bases from V and 7 bases from J, with 13 bases in between.

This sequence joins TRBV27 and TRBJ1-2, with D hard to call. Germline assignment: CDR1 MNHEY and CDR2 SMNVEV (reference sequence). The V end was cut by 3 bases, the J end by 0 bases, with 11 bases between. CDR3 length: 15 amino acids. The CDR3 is CASSFQWQTNYGYTF. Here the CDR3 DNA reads TGTGCCAGCAGTTTTCAGTGGCAAACTAACTATGGCTACACCTTC.

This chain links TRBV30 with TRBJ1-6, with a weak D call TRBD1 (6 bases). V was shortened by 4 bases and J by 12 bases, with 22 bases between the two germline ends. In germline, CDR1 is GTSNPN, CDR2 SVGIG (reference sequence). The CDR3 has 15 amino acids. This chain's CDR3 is CAWKVLRGQPGPLHF. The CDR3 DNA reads TGTGCCTGGAAAGTCCTTCGAGGACAGCCGGGACCCCTCCACTTT.

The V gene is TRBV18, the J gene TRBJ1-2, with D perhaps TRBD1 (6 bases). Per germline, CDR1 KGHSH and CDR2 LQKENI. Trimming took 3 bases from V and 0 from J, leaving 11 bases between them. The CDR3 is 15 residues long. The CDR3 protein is CASSPRTAANYGYTF. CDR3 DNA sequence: TGTGCCAGCTCACCTCGGACAGCCGCTAACTATGGCTACACCTTC.

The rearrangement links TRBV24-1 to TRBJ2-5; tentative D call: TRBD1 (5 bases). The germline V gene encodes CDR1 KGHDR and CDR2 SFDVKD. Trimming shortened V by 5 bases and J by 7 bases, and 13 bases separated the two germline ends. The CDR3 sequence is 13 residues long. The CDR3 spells CATSVQGVSTQYF. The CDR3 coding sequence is TGTGCCACCAGTGTGCAGGGTGTATCGACCCAGTACTTC.

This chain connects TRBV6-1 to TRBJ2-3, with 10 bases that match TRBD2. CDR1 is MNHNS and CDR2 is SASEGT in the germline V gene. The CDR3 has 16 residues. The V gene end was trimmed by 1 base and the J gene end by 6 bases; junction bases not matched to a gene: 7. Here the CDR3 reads CASSEGSSGRLDTQYF. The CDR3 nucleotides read TGTGCCAGCAGTGAAGGTAGTAGCGGGAGGTTGGATACGCAGTATTTT.

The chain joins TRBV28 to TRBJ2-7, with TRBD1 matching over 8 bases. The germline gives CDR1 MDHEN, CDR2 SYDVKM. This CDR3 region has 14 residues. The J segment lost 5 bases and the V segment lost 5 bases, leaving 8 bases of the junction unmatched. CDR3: CASSTGGRADEQYF. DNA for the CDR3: TGTGCCAGCAGTACAGGGGGACGGGCTGACGAGCAGTACTTC.

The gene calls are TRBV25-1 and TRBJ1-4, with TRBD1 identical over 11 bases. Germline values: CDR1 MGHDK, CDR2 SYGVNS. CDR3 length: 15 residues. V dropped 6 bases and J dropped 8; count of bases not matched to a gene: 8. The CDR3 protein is CASSAPGTGGEKLFF. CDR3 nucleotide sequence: TGTGCCAGCAGCGCCCCCGGGACAGGGGGAGAAAAACTGTTTTTT.

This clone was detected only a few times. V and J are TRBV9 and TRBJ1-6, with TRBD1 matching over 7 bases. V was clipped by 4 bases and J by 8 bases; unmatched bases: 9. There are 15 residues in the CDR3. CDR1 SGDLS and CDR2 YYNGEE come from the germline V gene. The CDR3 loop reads CASSPRQGWDSPLHF. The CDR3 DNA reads TGTGCCAGCAGCCCCCGACAGGGTTGGGATTCACCCCTCCACTTT.

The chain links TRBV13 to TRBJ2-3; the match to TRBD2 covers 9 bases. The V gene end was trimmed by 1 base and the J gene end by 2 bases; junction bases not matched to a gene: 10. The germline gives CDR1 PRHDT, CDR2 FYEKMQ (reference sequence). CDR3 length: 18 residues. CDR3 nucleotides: TGTGCCAGCAGCTTAGTAGGTTGGCGGGAGGGCATCACAGATACGCAGTATTTT. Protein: CASSLVGWREGITDTQYF.

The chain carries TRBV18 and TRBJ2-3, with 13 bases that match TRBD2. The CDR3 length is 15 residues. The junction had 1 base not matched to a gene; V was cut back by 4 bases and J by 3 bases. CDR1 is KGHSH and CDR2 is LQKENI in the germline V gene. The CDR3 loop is CASSRTSGSTDTQYF. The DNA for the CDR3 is TGTGCCAGCTCACGGACTAGCGGGAGTACAGATACGCAGTATTTT.

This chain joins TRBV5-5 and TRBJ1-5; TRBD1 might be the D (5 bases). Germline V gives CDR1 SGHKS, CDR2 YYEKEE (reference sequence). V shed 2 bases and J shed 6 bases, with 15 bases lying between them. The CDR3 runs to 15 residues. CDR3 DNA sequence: TGTGCCAGCAGCTTCGTCGGCAGGGATATTCAGCCCCAGCATTTT. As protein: CASSFVGRDIQPQHF.

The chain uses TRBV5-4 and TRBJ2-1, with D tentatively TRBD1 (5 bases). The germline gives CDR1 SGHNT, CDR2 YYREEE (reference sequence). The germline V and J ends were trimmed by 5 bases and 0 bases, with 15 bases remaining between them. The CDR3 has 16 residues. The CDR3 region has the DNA TGTGCCAGCAGTTCCCAGGACAAGCCCTCCTACAATGAGCAGTTCTTC. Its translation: CASSSQDKPSYNEQFF.

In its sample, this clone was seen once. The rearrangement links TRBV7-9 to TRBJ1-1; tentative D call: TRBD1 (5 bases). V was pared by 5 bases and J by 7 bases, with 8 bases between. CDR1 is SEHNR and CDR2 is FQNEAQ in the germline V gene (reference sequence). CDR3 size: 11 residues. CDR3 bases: TGTGCCAGCAGCGTAGACAGTGAAGCTTTCTTT. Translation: CASSVDSEAFF.

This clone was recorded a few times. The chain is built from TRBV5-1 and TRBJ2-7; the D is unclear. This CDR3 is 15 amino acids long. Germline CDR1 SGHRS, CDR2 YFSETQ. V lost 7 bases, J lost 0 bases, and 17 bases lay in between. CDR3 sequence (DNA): TGCGCCAGCTCCCCCTCAGGCTCTATCTCCTACGAGCAGTACTTC. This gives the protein CASSPSGSISYEQYF.

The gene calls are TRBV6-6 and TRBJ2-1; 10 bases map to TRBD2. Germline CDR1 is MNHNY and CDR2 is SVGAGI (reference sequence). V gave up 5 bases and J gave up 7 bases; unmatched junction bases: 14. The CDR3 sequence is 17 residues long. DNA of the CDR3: TGTGCCAGCAGTCCGCGGGGAGTAGCGGGAGGAAAGAATGAGCAGTTCTTC. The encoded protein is CASSPRGVAGGKNEQFF.

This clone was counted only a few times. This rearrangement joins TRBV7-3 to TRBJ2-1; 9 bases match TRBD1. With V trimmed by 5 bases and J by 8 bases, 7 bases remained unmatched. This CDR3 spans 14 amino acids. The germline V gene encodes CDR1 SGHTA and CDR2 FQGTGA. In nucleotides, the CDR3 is TGTGCCAGCAGCCCCGACAGGGGGTCGGATGAGCAGTTCTTC. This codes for CASSPDRGSDEQFF.

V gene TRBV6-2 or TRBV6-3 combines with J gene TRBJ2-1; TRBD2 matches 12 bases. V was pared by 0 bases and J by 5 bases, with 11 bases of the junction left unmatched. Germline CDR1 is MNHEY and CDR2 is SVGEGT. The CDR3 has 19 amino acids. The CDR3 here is CASSYSGGLAGLPDNEQFF. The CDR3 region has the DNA TGTGCCAGCAGTTACTCCGGGGGACTAGCGGGCCTCCCGGACAATGAGCAGTTCTTC.

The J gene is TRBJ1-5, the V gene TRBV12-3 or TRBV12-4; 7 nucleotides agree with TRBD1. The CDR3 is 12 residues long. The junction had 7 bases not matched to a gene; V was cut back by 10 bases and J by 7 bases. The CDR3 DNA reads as TGTGCCACTCAGACAGGGCGGCAGCCCCAGCATTTT. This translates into CATQTGRQPQHF.

Written as DNA, the CDR3 is TGTGCCAGTAGTATAACGGTACAGGGGGCCTATGGCTACACCTTC. Its translation is CASSITVQGAYGYTF. The rearrangement joins TRBV19 to TRBJ1-2; 9 nucleotides match TRBD1. CDR3 length equals 15 residues. Germline V gene data show CDR1 as LNHDA and CDR2 as SQIVND (reference sequence). The V gene end was trimmed by 2 bases and the J gene end by 4 bases; junction bases not matched to a gene: 5.

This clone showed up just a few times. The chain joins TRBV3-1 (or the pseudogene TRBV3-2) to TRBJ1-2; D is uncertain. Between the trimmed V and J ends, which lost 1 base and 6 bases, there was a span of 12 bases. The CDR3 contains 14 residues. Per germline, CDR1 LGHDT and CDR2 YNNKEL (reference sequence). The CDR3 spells CASSQVSRPDGYTF. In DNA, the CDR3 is TGTGCCAGCAGCCAAGTAAGCAGGCCCGATGGCTACACCTTC.

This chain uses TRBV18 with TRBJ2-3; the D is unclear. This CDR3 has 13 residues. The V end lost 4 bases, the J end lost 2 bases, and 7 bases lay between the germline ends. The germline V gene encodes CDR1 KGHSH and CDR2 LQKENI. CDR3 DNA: TGTGCCAGCTCACTACTAACCACAGATACGCAGTATTTT. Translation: CASSLLTTDTQYF.